The 6 T cell receptor beta chains presented below share a single source sample, sequenced in a study of blood T cell repertoires in COVID-19. The protocol was immunoSEQ multiplex PCR, while the TCRdb copy is restricted to in-frame clones and leaves out a portion. The table has 55,000 to 85,000 clones, roughly four fifths seen once. Specimen: peripheral blood. The receptors were gathered from a woman between 70 and 85 years old with acute or convalescent COVID-19.

V gene TRBV7-9 combines with J gene TRBJ2-1; 8 bases are a match to TRBD2. The germline V gene has CDR1 SEHNR and CDR2 FQNEAQ (reference sequence). This CDR3 is built from 14 residues. The J segment lost 8 bases and the V segment lost 1 base, leaving 4 bases of the junction unmatched. CDR3 protein: CASSLVAGSDEQFF. The CDR3 bases are TGTGCCAGCAGCTTAGTAGCGGGAAGTGATGAGCAGTTCTTC.

J is TRBJ2-2 and V is TRBV28; 11 bases match TRBD1. With 6 bases clipped from V and 0 bases from J, the junction kept 0 bases outside the gene matches. CDR1 MDHEN and CDR2 SYDVKM come from the germline V gene. CDR3 length equals 15 residues. The CDR3: CASRGQGANTGELFF. The CDR3 nucleotides are TGTGCCAGCAGGGGACAGGGGGCGAACACCGGGGAGCTGTTTTTT.

CDR3 nucleotide sequence: TGCGCCAGAGGTGGGCTAGCGGGCTCCTACAATGAGCAGTTCTTC. Translating gives CARGGLAGSYNEQFF. This chain links TRBV10-1 with TRBJ2-1; 8 nucleotides agree with TRBD2. The CDR3 loop spans 15 amino acids. J gave up 0 bases and V 9 bases, and 7 bases lay outside the gene matches. CDR1 and CDR2 from the germline V gene are WNHNN and SYGVQD (reference sequence).

This rearrangement joins TRBV29-1 to TRBJ2-3; a possible D gene is TRBD1 (6 bases). CDR3 length: 15 residues. The germline V gene has CDR1 SQVTM and CDR2 ANQGSEA. V shed 6 bases and J shed 4 bases, with 20 bases lying between them. The CDR3 here is CSVLIARTGSDTQYF. The CDR3 nucleotides read TGCAGCGTGTTAATTGCCAGAACAGGGTCAGATACGCAGTATTTT.

This clone was picked up one time. J is TRBJ2-5 and V is TRBV21-1; the table's D call TRBD2 went unverified against the DNA. TRBV21-1 is a listed pseudogene. The length of the CDR3 is 18 residues. CDR3 in amino acids: CASSKKGTSGRTGETQYF. As DNA, the CDR3 is TGTGCCAGCAGCAAAAAAGGGACTAGCGGGAGAACTGGCGAGACCCAGTACTTC.

V gene TRBV13 combines with J gene TRBJ2-5; D possibly corresponds to TRBD1 (5 bases). From germline, CDR1 is PRHDT and CDR2 FYEKMQ (reference sequence). Trimming removed 4 bases at V and 2 bases at J, with 8 bases between. The CDR3 loop spans 13 amino acids. In nucleotides, the CDR3 is TGTGCCAGCAGCTACAGACAGCAAGAGACCCAGTACTTC. It is translated as CASSYRQQETQYF.